These 7 T cell receptor beta chains were all obtained from the same sample, sequenced in a study of blood T cell repertoires in COVID-19. Clones were read by immunoSEQ multiplex PCR, and TCRdb kept only the in-frame ones, dropping some. Of under 200,000 clones in the sample, 81% were seen once. Input material: PBMCs or T cells enriched from blood (not recorded which). The receptors come from a woman between 35 and 50 years old with acute COVID-19.

This CDR3 reads CASSLMGREFTNYGYTF. The CDR3 region has the DNA TGTGCCAGCAGCTTAATGGGTCGGGAGTTTACTAACTATGGCTACACCTTC. V is TRBV7-2 and J is TRBJ1-2; no definite D call. CDR1 is SGHTA, CDR2 FQGNSA, per germline. The germline V and J ends were trimmed by 2 bases and 0 bases, with 16 bases remaining between them. This CDR3 is 17 amino acids long.

This chain connects TRBV5-1 to TRBJ2-3, with 15 bases fitting TRBD2. With V trimmed by 5 bases and J by 3 bases, 1 base remained unmatched. The CDR3 runs to 15 residues. The germline CDR1 and CDR2 sequences are SGHRS and YFSETQ. The CDR3 sequence is CASRGLAGGTDTQYF. The CDR3 DNA is TGCGCCAGCAGGGGACTAGCGGGAGGTACAGATACGCAGTATTTT.

The chain links TRBV14 to TRBJ2-1; D is perhaps TRBD2 (6 bases). The CDR3 extends over 16 amino acids. Germline CDR1 is SGHDN and CDR2 is FVKESK. Trimming left V 4 bases short and J 1 base short, with 14 bases between. As DNA, the CDR3 is TGTGCCAGCAGCCCAGAAAGCGGGTTTTCCTACAATGAGCAGTTCTTC. This translates into CASSPESGFSYNEQFF.

This chain joins TRBV7-9 and TRBJ1-2, with D possibly being TRBD1 (5 bases). This CDR3 comprises 14 residues. Trimming shortened V by 1 base and J by 0 bases, and 6 bases separated the two germline ends. Germline V gene sequence: CDR1 SEHNR, CDR2 FQNEAQ (reference sequence). The CDR3 DNA reads TGTGCCAGCAGCTTAGGACAGACTAACTATGGCTACACCTTC. This translates into CASSLGQTNYGYTF.

The chain carries TRBV3-1 (or the pseudogene TRBV3-2) and TRBJ2-4, with 9 bases lining up with TRBD1. The CDR3 is 22 residues long. V shed 1 base and J 1 base; nucleotides not matched to a gene: 20. From germline, CDR1 is LGHDT and CDR2 YNNKEL (reference sequence). CDR3 sequence reads: CASSQGSPSGQGVSLAKNIQYF. The CDR3 nucleotides are TGTGCCAGCAGCCAAGGTTCACCTTCGGGACAGGGTGTCTCCCTGGCCAAAAACATTCAGTACTTC.

This chain links TRBV3-1 (or the pseudogene TRBV3-2) with TRBJ1-1, with D hard to call. The length of the CDR3 is 15 residues. V was cut by 5 bases and J by 6 bases, with 19 bases left in between. Germline CDR1 reads LGHDT; CDR2 reads YNNKEL (reference sequence). CDR3 bases: TGTGCCAGCAGCGTTCGGGTTGGGTTGTCTGCTGAAGCTTTCTTT. This encodes CASSVRVGLSAEAFF.

The V and J genes are TRBV30 and TRBJ1-6; a weak D match, TRBD1 (5 bases). Germline V gene data show CDR1 as GTSNPN and CDR2 as SVGIG (reference sequence). The V end was cut by 2 bases, the J end by 6 bases, with 14 bases between. This CDR3 is 15 amino acids long. CDR3 in amino acids: CAWSNGAASNSPLHF. The CDR3 nucleotides read TGTGCCTGGAGTAATGGGGCAGCCTCTAATTCACCCCTCCACTTT.